One T cell receptor (beta chain) is described in this entry. Its antigen is currently unknown. With a J-beta primer mix and a sample-barcoded 5' primer, a second PCR ran about 7 to 11 cycles. TCRdb re-derived calls from the 5' RACE reads in MiXCR, one entry per CDR3 protein. The data contain approximately 1,100,000 distinct CDR3 sequences, 40% to 50% of them singletons. This sample is part of a study of blood T cells in healthy people across ages. General study points: Possibly confounding the expanded clonotype changes was the fact that donor CMV status was unknown.

This clonotype was sampled from an older woman in good health. The sequenced sample was blood.

The CDR3 reads CASTRSGNEQFF. The CDR3, as DNA: TGTGCCAGCACCCGGTCGGGGAATGAGCAGTTCTTC. The chain has TRBV5-6 and TRBJ2-1; the D gene is possibly TRBD2 (5 bases). The length of the CDR3 is 12 residues. Trimming removed 6 bases from V and 7 bases from J, with 11 bases in between. Germline loops: CDR1 SGHDT, CDR2 YYEEEE. Variable domain in full (rest from reference TRBV5-6 and TRBJ2-1): DAGVTQSPTHLIKTRGQQVTLRCSPKSGHDTVSWYQQALGQGPQFIFQYYEEEERQRGNFPDRFSGHQFPNYSSELNVNALLLGDSALYLCASTRSGNEQFFGPGTRLTVL.